This T cell receptor beta chain was recorded in a study of tumor-infiltrating lymphocytes in primary liver carcinoma. Study summary: The patient group consisted of men and women aged 30 to 69 years. Study-wide findings and caveats: Tumors and blood were compared for top-250-clone fraction, and tumors had the significantly higher value (p = 0.039). The study found tumor-adjacent and tumor-blood pairs overlapped less than tumor region pairs.

As concerns this clonotype: Antigen specificity is unknown.

The CDR3 has 14 amino acids. V lost 8 bases and J lost 4, with 15 bases in between. Germline V gene sequence: CDR1 LNHNV, CDR2 YYDKDF (reference sequence). Priming with a constant-region primer yielded TCR beta cDNA from around 540 ng total RNA. Libraries for TCR beta were built through three nested multiplex PCR rounds, which together made up a slightly modified ARM-PCR procedure. Each of the first two PCR rounds ran about 9 cycles with TRBV1-TRBV30 forward and C-beta reverse primers. Each CDR3 protein is one row after TCRdb ran MiXCR on the multiplex PCR reads. The sample shows about 200,000 distinct CDR3 sequences, 65% of them seen only once. Unsorted whole blood yielded the blood RNA, and germline DNA was also extracted.

The TCR sequence derives from a woman aged 60-75 years with primary liver carcinoma and hepatitis B virus infection. The chain carries TRBV15 and TRBJ1-5, with D maybe TRBD1 (6 bases). The sample taken for sequencing was peripheral blood. The CDR3 bases are TGTGCCACCGGCACAAACACAGGGAATCAGCCCCAGCATTTT. As protein: CATGTNTGNQPQHF.